This is a list of T cell receptor beta chains from one sample in a study of shared clonotypes between healthy human individuals. Only in-frame clones appear in the TCRdb table, and some are missing; sequencing was by immunoSEQ multiplex PCR. This table has about 1 million clones, approximately 70% appearing once. Source material: memory CD4+ T cells sorted from blood. The receptor set was obtained from a man aged 18 to 30 in good health. CDR3s include the opening cysteine and the closing phenylalanine or tryptophan. A D gene is named only where the DNA matches it firmly. Only some rows state a clone size, as once, few, many or a class for expanded clones.

d_gene	v_gene	j_gene	abundance	CDR3nt	CDR3aa
TRBD1	TRBV19	TRBJ2-6	NA	TGTGCCAGTAGTGAAAACAGGGGATCTTCGTTGCGGGCCAACGTCCTGACTTTC	CASSENRGSSLRANVLTF
TRBD2	TRBV5-1	TRBJ2-3	NA	TGCGCCAGCAGCCAGTCTAGCGGGAGGGCCACAGATACGCAGTATTTT	CASSQSSGRATDTQYF
TRBD1	TRBV5-1	TRBJ1-2	NA	TGCGCCAGCAGCTCAGACGGACAGGGGGCCTTCGGCTACACCTTC	CASSSDGQGAFGYTF
NA	TRBV30	TRBJ1-2	few	TGTGCCTGGCCGTCGGGGGCAGGGGACTATGGCTACACCTTC	CAWPSGAGDYGYTF
NA	TRBV7-2	TRBJ2-1	NA	TGTGCCAGCAGCCTAGGGACGGCGTTCTACAATGAGCAGTTCTTC	CASSLGTAFYNEQFF
TRBD2	TRBV5-1	TRBJ2-5	NA	TGCGCCAGCAGGACGGGGGGCCAAGAGACCCAGTACTTC	CASRTGGQETQYF
NA	TRBV12-5	TRBJ2-3	NA	TGTGCTAGTGGTAAAAATGACGCACAAGATACGCAGTATTTT	CASGKNDAQDTQYF
NA	TRBV19	TRBJ1-2	NA	TGTGCCAGTACGCCTCCAGTAAACTATGGCTACACCTTC	CASTPPVNYGYTF
NA	TRBV28	TRBJ2-3	NA	TGTGCCAGCAGTCGGACTCCCCCCACAGATACGCAGTATTTT	CASSRTPPTDTQYF
NA	TRBV25-1	TRBJ2-7	few	TGTGCCAGCGGGGGCCCGTGGGGGGGCGAGCAGTACTTC	CASGGPWGGEQYF
NA	TRBV7-2	TRBJ2-2	NA	TGTGCCAGCAGCGGAAAGGGACGGAACACCGGGGAGCTGTTTTTT	CASSGKGRNTGELFF
NA	TRBV6-5	TRBJ2-3	NA	TGTGCCAGCAGTTCCTTAAATACGCAGTATTTT	CASSSLNTQYF
NA	TRBV5-4	TRBJ1-2	NA	TGTGCCAGCAGCGTTGGACGTGGGGGGGTCTATGGCTACACCTTC	CASSVGRGGVYGYTF
NA	TRBV6-1	TRBJ2-7	once	TGTGCCAGCAGTGAAGCGGCTTCCTACGAGCAGTACTTC	CASSEAASYEQYF
TRBD1	TRBV29-1	TRBJ1-1	few	TGCAGCGTTGAAGGACAGGGGGTAGCTTTCTTT	CSVEGQGVAFF
TRBD1	TRBV10-3	TRBJ1-2	few	TGTGCCATCAGTGAGTCGACAGGGGTCTATGGCTACACCTTC	CAISESTGVYGYTF
TRBD1	TRBV11-1	TRBJ2-3	many	TGTGCCAGCAGCTGGACAGGGGCAGATACGCAGTATTTT	CASSWTGADTQYF
NA	TRBV5-1	TRBJ1-1	NA	TGCGCCAGCAGCTTGGTTTCTCGCGACAGCTTCATGAACACTGAAGCTTTCTTT	CASSLVSRDSFMNTEAFF
NA	TRBV6-5	TRBJ2-1	NA	TGTGCCAGCAGTCCTCGACTCTACAATGAGCAGTTCTTC	CASSPRLYNEQFF
NA	TRBV6-5	TRBJ1-1	NA	TGTGCCACCCAGCCGGCAGGGCCGAACACTGAAGCTTTCTTT	CATQPAGPNTEAFF
NA	TRBV7-9	TRBJ1-5	few	TGTGCCAGCGGGAAGGGCCAGCCCCAGCATTTT	CASGKGQPQHF
TRBD1	TRBV29-1	TRBJ1-1	once	TGCAGCGCCGGACAGGGGGCGAACACTGAAGCTTTCTTT	CSAGQGANTEAFF
NA	TRBV10-3	TRBJ2-7	NA	TGTGCCATCAGTGAGTCGGTCGGGGACTACGAGCAGTACTTC	CAISESVGDYEQYF
TRBD2	TRBV5-4	TRBJ2-5	NA	TGTGCCAGCAGCACCGGGACTAGCGGGAGGATTGAGACCCAGTACTTC	CASSTGTSGRIETQYF
NA	TRBV6-1	TRBJ1-2	NA	TGTGCCAGCACCCTGGGGGGGGTGGGCTATGGCTACACCTTC	CASTLGGVGYGYTF
TRBD1	TRBV5-6	TRBJ2-7	NA	TGTGCCAGCAGCACCCTGACAGGGAAGTACTACGAGCAGTACTTC	CASSTLTGKYYEQYF
NA	TRBV4-3	TRBJ1-4	few	TGCGCCAGCAGCCAAGATCTATTGGGGTTGGGTGAAAAACTGTTTTTT	CASSQDLLGLGEKLFF
TRBD1	TRBV2	TRBJ2-3	NA	TGTGCCAGCAGCGAAGGACAGGGCTCCACAGATACGCAGTATTTT	CASSEGQGSTDTQYF
TRBD2	TRBV7-9	TRBJ2-3	NA	TGTGCCAGCAGCCGGGGGGGCGGCGGAGATACGCAGTATTTT	CASSRGGGGDTQYF
NA	TRBV5-8	TRBJ2-6	NA	TGTGCCAGCAGCCTATGGCCCTCTGGGGCCAACGTCCTGACTTTC	CASSLWPSGANVLTF
NA	TRBV28	TRBJ2-7	NA	TGTGCCAGCAGTTCAGTCGGGGTCTACGAGCAGTACTTC	CASSSVGVYEQYF
TRBD1	TRBV10-2	TRBJ2-3	NA	TGCGCCAGCCGGACAGGGGGTAACGCAGATACGCAGTATTTT	CASRTGGNADTQYF
NA	TRBV6-5	TRBJ1-5	NA	TGTGCCAGCAGTTACCGTGTCAATCAGCCCCAGCATTTT	CASSYRVNQPQHF
NA	TRBV5-1	TRBJ1-1	NA	TGCGCCAGCAGCTTGGATCAGGGGAGGAACACTGAAGCTTTCTTT	CASSLDQGRNTEAFF
TRBD2	TRBV4-3	TRBJ2-5	NA	TGCGCCAGCAGCCAAGAATCTAGCGGGGGGGGCTACCAAGAGACCCAGTACTTC	CASSQESSGGGYQETQYF
NA	TRBV12-5	TRBJ2-6	NA	TGTGCTAGTGGTCGTACTGCAGGACAAAGTCGGGCCAACGTCCTGACTTTC	CASGRTAGQSRANVLTF
TRBD1	TRBV14	TRBJ2-7	NA	TGTGCCAGCAGCCAAAGACAGGGCCGCTACGAGCAGTACTTC	CASSQRQGRYEQYF
TRBD1	TRBV28	TRBJ1-5	NA	TGTGCCAGCAGGGGACAGGGGGGTGTCAATCAGCCCCAGCATTTT	CASRGQGGVNQPQHF
NA	TRBV5-1	TRBJ2-3	NA	TGCGCCAGCAGCTTGGGCCAGGGCCGCACAGATACGCAGTATTTT	CASSLGQGRTDTQYF
NA	TRBV10-3	TRBJ2-6	NA	TGTGCCACCAGCGAGGGAACGGACGGGGCCAACGTCCTGACTTTC	CATSEGTDGANVLTF
NA	TRBV10-3	TRBJ2-7	few	TGTGTTGATCGGGGGTACGAGCAGTACTTC	CVDRGYEQYF
NA	TRBV29-1	TRBJ1-6	NA	TGCAGCGTTGAGGGCCGCGATAATTCACCCCTCCACTTT	CSVEGRDNSPLHF
NA	TRBV28	TRBJ2-7	NA	TGTGCCAGCACCCCGGCAGGGAAAACCTACGAGCAGTACTTC	CASTPAGKTYEQYF
TRBD1	TRBV28	TRBJ2-5	NA	TGTGCCAGCAGTTTCCTCCAGGGGGCTAAGGAGACCCAGTACTTC	CASSFLQGAKETQYF
TRBD2	TRBV7-3	TRBJ2-3	NA	TGTGCCAGCAGCTTACGCGGGGGTCCCACAGATACGCAGTATTTT	CASSLRGGPTDTQYF
NA	TRBV28	TRBJ2-2	NA	TGTGCCAGCAGTTACAGGGAAAGGGCCGGGGAGCTGTTTTTT	CASSYRERAGELFF
TRBD1	TRBV27	TRBJ1-5	NA	TGTGCCAGCAGTGCCCGACAGGGGTCAGGGGGTCAGCCCCAGCATTTT	CASSARQGSGGQPQHF
TRBD1	TRBV18	TRBJ2-2	NA	TGTGCCAGCTCGCCCGACAGGGTAACCGGGGAGCTGTTTTTT	CASSPDRVTGELFF
TRBD2	TRBV28	TRBJ2-5	NA	TGTGCCAGCAAAGATAGCGGGGGGCTCGGGGAGACCCAGTACTTC	CASKDSGGLGETQYF
NA	TRBV30	TRBJ1-6	NA	TGTGCCTGCACCGGGGGGGGGCACTCACCCCTCCACTTT	CACTGGGHSPLHF
NA	TRBV6-5	TRBJ2-5	NA	TGTGCCAGCAGTTCGGGCAGAAGGGAGACCCAGTACTTC	CASSSGRRETQYF
NA	TRBV18	TRBJ1-2	NA	TGTGCCAGCTCACCGGTTTTACAGGATGTAGGCTACACCTTC	CASSPVLQDVGYTF
NA	TRBV10-2	TRBJ2-1	NA	TGCGCCAGCAGTGAGAGGTACAATGAGCAGTTCTTC	CASSERYNEQFF
NA	TRBV30	TRBJ1-4	many	TGTGCCTGGAGTGTACAGGAGAGGATCGGGGAAAAACTGTTTTTT	CAWSVQERIGEKLFF